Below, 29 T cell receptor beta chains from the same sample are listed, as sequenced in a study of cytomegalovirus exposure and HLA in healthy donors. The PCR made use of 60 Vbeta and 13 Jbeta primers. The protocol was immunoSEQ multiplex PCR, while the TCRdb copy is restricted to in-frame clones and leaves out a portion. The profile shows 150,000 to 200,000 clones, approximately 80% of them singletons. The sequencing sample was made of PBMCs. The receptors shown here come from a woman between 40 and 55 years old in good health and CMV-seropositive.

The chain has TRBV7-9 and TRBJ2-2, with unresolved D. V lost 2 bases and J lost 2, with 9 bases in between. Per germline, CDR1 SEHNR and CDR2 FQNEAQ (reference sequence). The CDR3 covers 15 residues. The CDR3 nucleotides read TGTGCCAGCAGCTTAACAGATACCAACACCGGGGAGCTGTTTTTT. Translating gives CASSLTDTNTGELFF.

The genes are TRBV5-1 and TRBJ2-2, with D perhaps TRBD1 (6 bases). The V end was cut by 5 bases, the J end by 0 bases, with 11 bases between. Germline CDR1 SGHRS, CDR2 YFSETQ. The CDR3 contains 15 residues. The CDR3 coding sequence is TGCGCCAGCAGATGGGGGACAACGAACACCGGGGAGCTGTTTTTT. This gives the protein CASRWGTTNTGELFF.

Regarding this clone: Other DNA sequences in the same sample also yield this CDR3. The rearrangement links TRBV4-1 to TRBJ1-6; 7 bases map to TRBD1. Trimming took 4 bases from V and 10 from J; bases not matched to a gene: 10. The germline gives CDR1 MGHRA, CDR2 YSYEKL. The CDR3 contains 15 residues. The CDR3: CASSPTGVEGSPLHF. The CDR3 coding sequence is TGCGCCAGCAGCCCTACAGGGGTGGAGGGGTCACCCCTCCACTTT.

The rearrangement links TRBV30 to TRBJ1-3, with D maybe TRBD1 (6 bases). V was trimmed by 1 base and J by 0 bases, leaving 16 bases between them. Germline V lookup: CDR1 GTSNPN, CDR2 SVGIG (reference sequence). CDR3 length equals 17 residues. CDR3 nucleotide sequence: TGTGCCTGGAGTGGGGGGCAGAGGGCAAGCTCTGGAAACACCATATATTTT. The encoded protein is CAWSGGQRASSGNTIYF. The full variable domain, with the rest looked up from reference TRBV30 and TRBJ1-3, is SQTIHQWPATLVQPVGSPLSLECTVEGTSNPNLYWYRQAAGRGLQLLFYSVGIGQISSEVPQNLSASRPQDRQFILSSKKLLLSDSGFYLCAWSGGQRASSGNTIYFGEGSWLTVV.

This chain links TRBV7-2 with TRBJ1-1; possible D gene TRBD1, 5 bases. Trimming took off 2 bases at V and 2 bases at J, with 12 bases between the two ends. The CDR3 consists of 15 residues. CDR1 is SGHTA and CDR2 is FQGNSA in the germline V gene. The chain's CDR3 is CASSLFPQGNTEAFF. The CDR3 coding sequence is TGTGCCAGCAGCTTATTCCCCCAGGGCAACACTGAAGCTTTCTTT.

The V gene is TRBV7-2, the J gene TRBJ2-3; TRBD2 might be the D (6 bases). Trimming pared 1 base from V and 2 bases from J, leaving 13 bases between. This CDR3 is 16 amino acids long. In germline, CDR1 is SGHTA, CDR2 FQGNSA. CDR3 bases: TGTGCCAGCAGCTTAGAAGTGGGGGGAAACACAGATACGCAGTATTTT. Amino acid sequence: CASSLEVGGNTDTQYF.

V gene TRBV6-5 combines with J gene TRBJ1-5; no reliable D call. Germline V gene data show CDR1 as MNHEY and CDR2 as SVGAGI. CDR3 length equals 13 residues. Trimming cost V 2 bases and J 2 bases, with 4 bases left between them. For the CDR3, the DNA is TGTGCCAGCAGTTACGAGGGCAATCAGCCCCAGCATTTT. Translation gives CASSYEGNQPQHF.

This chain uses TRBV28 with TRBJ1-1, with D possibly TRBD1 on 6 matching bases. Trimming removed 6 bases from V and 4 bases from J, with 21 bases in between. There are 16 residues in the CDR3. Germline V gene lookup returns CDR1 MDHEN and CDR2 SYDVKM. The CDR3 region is CASREFGGAIVTEAFF. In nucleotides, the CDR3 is TGTGCCAGCAGGGAATTCGGGGGGGCGATCGTCACTGAAGCTTTCTTT.

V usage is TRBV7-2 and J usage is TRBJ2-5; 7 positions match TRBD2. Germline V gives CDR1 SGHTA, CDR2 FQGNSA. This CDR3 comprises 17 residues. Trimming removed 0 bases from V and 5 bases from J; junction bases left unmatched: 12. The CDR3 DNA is TGTGCCAGCAGCTTAGCGCGGACTACTTGGGGGGGGGAGACCCAGTACTTC. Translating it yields CASSLARTTWGGETQYF. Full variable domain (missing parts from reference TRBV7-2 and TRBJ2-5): GAGVSQSPSNKVTEKGKDVELRCDPISGHTALYWYRQSLGQGLEFLIYFQGNSAPDKSGLPSDRFSAERTGGSVSTLTIQRTQQEDSAVYLCASSLARTTWGGETQYFGPGTRLLVL.

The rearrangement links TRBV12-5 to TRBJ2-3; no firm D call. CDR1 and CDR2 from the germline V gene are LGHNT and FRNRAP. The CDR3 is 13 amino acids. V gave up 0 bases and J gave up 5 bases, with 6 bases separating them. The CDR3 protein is CASGLVVRDTQYF. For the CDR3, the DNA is TGTGCTAGTGGTTTGGTAGTTAGAGATACGCAGTATTTT.

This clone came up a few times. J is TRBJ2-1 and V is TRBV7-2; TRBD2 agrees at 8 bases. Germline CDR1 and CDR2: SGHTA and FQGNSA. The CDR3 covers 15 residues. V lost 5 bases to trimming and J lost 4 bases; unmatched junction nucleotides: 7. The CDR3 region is CASSRSGGRYNEQFF. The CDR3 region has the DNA TGTGCCAGCAGCCGAAGCGGGGGCCGATACAATGAGCAGTTCTTC.

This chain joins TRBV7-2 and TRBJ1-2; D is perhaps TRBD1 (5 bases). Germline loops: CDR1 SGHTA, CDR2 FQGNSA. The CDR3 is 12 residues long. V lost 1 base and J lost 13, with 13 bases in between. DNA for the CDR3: TGTGCCAGCAGCTTAGATAAGGGCAGGGCCACCTTC. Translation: CASSLDKGRATF. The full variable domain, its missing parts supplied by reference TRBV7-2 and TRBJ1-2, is GAGVSQSPSNKVTEKGKDVELRCDPISGHTALYWYRQSLGQGLEFLIYFQGNSAPDKSGLPSDRFSAERTGGSVSTLTIQRTQQEDSAVYLCASSLDKGRATFGSGTRLTVV.

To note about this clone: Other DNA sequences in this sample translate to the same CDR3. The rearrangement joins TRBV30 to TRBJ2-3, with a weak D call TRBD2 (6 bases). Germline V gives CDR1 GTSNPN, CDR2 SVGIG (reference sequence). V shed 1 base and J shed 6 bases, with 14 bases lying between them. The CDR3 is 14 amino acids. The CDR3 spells CAWSEAGLTDTQYF. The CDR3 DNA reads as TGTGCCTGGAGTGAGGCGGGACTCACGGATACGCAGTATTTT.

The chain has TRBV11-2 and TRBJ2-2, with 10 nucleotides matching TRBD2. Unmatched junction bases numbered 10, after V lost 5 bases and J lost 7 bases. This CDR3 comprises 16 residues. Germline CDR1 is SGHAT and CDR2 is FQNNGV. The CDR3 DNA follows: TGTGCCAGCAGCCCCCGGGGAGCGGGAGGGGACGGGGAGCTGTTTTTT. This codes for CASSPRGAGGDGELFF. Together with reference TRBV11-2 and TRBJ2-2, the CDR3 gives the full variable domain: EAGVAQSPRYKIIEKRQSVAFWCNPISGHATLYWYQQILGQGPKLLIQFQNNGVVDDSQLPKDRFSAERLKGVDSTLKIQPAKLEDSAVYLCASSPRGAGGDGELFFGEGSRLTVL.

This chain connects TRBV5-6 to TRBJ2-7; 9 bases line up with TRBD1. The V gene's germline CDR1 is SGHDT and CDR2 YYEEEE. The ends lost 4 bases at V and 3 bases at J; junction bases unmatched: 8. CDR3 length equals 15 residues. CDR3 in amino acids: CASSTRQGVNYEQYF. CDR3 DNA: TGTGCCAGCAGCACCCGACAGGGGGTAAACTACGAGCAGTACTTC.

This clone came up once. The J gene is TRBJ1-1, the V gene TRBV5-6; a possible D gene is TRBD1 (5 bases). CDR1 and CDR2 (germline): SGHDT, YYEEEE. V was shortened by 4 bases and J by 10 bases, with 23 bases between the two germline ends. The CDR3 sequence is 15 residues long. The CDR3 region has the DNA TGTGCCAGCAGCACCCGCGACAGTCGGAATCCCGTAGCTTTCTTT. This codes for CASSTRDSRNPVAFF.

The CDR3 DNA is TGTGCCAGCAGTGCCCAGGACAGGCCGCGTGAAGCTTTCTTT. This encodes CASSAQDRPREAFF. The chain combines TRBV25-1 with TRBJ1-1; the match to TRBD1 covers 7 bases. The CDR3 runs 14 residues. V was clipped by 4 bases and J by 7 bases; unmatched bases: 9. In germline, CDR1 is MGHDK, CDR2 SYGVNS.

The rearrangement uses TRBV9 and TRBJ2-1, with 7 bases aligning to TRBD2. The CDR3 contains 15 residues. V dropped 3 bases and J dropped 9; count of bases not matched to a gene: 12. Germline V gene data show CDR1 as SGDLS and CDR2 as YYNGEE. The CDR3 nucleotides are TGTGCCAGCAGCGAAAGGACTAGTTTGGATAGTGAGCAGTTCTTC. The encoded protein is CASSERTSLDSEQFF.

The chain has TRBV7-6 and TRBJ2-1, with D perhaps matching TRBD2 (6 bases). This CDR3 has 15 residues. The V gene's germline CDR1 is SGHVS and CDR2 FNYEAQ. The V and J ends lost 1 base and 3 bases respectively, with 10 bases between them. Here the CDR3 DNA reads TGTGCCAGCAGCTTAGATGGCGGGGTCTACAATGAGCAGTTCTTC. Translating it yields CASSLDGGVYNEQFF.

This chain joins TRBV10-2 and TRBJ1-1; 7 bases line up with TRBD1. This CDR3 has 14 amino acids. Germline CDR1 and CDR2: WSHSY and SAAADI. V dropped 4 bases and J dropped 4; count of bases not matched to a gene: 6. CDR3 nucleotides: TGCGCCAGCAGTGCTCAGGGGGTCGGCACTGAAGCTTTCTTT. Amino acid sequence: CASSAQGVGTEAFF.

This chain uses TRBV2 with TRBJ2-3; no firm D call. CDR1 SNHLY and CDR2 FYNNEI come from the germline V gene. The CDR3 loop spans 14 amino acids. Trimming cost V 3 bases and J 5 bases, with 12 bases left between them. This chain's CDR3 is CASSENSSGDTQYF. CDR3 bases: TGTGCCAGCAGTGAGAACTCCTCGGGAGATACGCAGTATTTT.

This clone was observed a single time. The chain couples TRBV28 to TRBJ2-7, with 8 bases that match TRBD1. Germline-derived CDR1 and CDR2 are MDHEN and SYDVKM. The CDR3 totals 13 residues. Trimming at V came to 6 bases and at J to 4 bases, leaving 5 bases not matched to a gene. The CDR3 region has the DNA TGTGCCAGCAGGATTCAGGGGGCTTACGAGCAGTACTTC. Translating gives CASRIQGAYEQYF.

The DNA of the CDR3 is TGTGCCAGCAGTACGGACAGGGGAGGCACTGAAGCTTTCTTT. Its protein is CASSTDRGGTEAFF. The J gene is TRBJ1-1, the V gene TRBV2; 9 nucleotides align to TRBD1. The V gene's germline CDR1 is SNHLY and CDR2 FYNNEI. The J segment lost 4 bases and the V segment lost 5 bases, leaving 5 bases of the junction unmatched. The CDR3 runs 14 residues.

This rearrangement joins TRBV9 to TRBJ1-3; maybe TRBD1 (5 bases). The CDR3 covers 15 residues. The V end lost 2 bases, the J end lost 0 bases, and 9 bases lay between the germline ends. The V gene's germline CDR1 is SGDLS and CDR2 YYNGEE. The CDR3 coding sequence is TGTGCCAGCAGCGTCCAGGGAAGCTCTGGAAACACCATATATTTT. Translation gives CASSVQGSSGNTIYF.

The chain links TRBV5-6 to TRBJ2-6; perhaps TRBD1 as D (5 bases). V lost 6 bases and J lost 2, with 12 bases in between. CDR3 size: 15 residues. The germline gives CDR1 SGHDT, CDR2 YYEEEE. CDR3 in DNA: TGTGCCAGCACCCTCAGGGCGGCTGGGGCCAACGTCCTGACTTTC. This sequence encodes CASTLRAAGANVLTF.

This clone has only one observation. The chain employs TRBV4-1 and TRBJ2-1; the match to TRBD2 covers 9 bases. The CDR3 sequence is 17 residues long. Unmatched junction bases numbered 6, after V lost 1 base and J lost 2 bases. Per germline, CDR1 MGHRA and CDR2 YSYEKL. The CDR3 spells CASSQVELAGPYNEQFF. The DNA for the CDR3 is TGCGCCAGCAGCCAAGTTGAACTAGCGGGCCCCTACAATGAGCAGTTCTTC.

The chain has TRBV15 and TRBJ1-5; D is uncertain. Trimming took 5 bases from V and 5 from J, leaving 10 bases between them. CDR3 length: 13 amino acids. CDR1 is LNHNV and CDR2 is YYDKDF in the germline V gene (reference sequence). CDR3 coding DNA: TGTGCCACCAGCGGAGTACGGGATCAGCCCCAGCATTTT. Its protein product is CATSGVRDQPQHF. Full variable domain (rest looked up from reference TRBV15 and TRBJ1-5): DAMVIQNPRYQVTQFGKPVTLSCSQTLNHNVMYWYQQKSSQAPKLLFHYYDKDFNNEADTPDNFQSRRPNTSFCFLDIRSPGLGDTAMYLCATSGVRDQPQHFGDGTRLSIL.

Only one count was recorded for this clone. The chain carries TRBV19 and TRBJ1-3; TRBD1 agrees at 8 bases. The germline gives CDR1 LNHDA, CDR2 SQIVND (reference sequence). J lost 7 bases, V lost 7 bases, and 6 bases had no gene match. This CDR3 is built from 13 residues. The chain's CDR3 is CASTDRGRNTIYF. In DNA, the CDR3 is TGTGCCAGTACCGACAGGGGACGGAACACCATATATTTT.

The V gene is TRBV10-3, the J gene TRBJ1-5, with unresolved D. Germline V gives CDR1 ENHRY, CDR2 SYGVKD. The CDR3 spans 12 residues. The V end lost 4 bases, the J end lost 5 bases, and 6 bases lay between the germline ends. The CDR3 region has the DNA TGTGCCATCAGTGCCTCGGATCAGCCCCAGCATTTT. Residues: CAISASDQPQHF.